Described below is a single T cell receptor (beta chain) sequence and its context. The entry originates in a study of blood T cell repertoires in COVID-19. Study as a whole: There were acute and convalescent COVID-19 samples, and they came from the United States, Italy and Spain. The cDNA or gDNA used as material had been derived from T cells, B-cell-depleted T cells, or PBMCs.

V lost 3 bases, J lost 0 bases, and 13 bases lay in between. CDR1 and CDR2 (germline): LNHDA, SQIVND (reference sequence). The CDR3 is made up of 16 amino acids. Original processing notes: Reference gene primer amplification in the assay estimated nucleated cell counts. Profiling relied on immunoSEQ multiplex PCR, and the TCRdb table lists in-frame clones only, not all of them. Clonal size and the V and J genes are those of that table, whereas D and trimming came from the DNA. This table holds 60,000 to 85,000 clones, under 80% found once. The clonotype was recovered from a human donor with acute or convalescent COVID-19. The donor label of this sample is uncertain. Sequencing used peripheral blood. The gene calls are TRBV19 and TRBJ2-3; no clear D. CDR3 residues: CASSIGFSASTDTQYF. CDR3 in DNA: TGTGCCAGTAGTATTGGATTTTCAGCGAGCACAGATACGCAGTATTTT.